The 2 T cell receptor beta chains below were found in one sample sequenced in a study of T cell responses to AZD1222 COVID-19 vaccine. Method: immunoSEQ multiplex PCR; TCRdb's copy keeps in-frame clones and lacks some. The table records over 120,000 clones, over 90% of them present only once. The sequences come from peripheral blood, collected on day 0 of AZD1222 vaccination. All receptors come from an adult in good health.

This clone was counted between two and nine times. The rearrangement uses TRBV7-9 and TRBJ2-7; D unresolved. V lost 2 bases to trimming and J lost 3 bases, with 5 bases between them. The CDR3 totals 12 residues. Germline V gene sequence: CDR1 SEHNR, CDR2 FQNEAQ (reference sequence). The CDR3 here is CASSLKNYEQYF. In DNA, the CDR3 is TGTGCCAGCAGCTTAAAAAACTACGAGCAGTACTTC. Filled out from reference TRBV7-9 and TRBJ2-7, the complete variable domain reads DTGVSQNPRHKITKRGQNVTFRCDPISEHNRLYWYRQTLGQGPEFLTYFQNEAQLEKSRLLSDRFSAERPKGSFSTLEIQRTEQGDSAMYLCASSLKNYEQYFGPGTRLTVT.

The chain couples TRBV29-1 to TRBJ1-3; D remains unclear. Germline values: CDR1 SQVTM, CDR2 ANQGSEA. The CDR3 contains 16 residues. Deletions cut 1 base from V and 5 bases from J, with 18 bases between. The CDR3 nucleotides read TGCAGCGTTGAAGGTGCCCTTGGAGAGAGACGAAACACCATATATTTT. This gives the protein CSVEGALGERRNTIYF.